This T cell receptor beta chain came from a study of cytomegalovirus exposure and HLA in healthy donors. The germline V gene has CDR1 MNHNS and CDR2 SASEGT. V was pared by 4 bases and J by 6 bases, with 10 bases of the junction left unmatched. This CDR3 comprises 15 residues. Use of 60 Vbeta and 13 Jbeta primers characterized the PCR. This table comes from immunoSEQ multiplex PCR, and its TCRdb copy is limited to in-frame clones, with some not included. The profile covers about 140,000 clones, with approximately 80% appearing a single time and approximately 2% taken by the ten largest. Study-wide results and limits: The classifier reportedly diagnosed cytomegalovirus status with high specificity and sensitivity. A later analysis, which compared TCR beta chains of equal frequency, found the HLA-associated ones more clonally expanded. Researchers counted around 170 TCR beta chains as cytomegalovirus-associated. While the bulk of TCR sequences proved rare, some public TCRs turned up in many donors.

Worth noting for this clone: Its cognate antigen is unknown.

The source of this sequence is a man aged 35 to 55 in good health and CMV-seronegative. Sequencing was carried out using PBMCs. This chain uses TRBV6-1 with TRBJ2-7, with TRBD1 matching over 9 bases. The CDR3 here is CASSAVGQGWTEQYF. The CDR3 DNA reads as TGTGCCAGCAGTGCGGTGGGACAGGGTTGGACCGAGCAGTACTTC.